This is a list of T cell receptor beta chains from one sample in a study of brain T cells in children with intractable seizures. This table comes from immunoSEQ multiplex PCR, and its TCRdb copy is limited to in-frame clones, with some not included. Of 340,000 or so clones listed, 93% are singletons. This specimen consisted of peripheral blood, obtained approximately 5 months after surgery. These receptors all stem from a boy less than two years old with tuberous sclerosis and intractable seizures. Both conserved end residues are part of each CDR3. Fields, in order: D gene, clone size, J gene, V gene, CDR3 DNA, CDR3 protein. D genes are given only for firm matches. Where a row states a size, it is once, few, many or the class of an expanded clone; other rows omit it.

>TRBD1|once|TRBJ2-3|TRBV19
TGTGCCAGTAGTCAGACAGGGGCGGCCACAGATACGCAGTATTTT
CASSQTGAATDTQYF
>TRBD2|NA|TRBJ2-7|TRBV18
TGTGCCAGCTCACCACACACCCGGACTAGCGGGTCCTCCTACGAGCAGTACTTC
CASSPHTRTSGSSYEQYF
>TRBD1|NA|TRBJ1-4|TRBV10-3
TGTGCCACGGGGACAGGGGAAAAACTGTTTTTT
CATGTGEKLFF
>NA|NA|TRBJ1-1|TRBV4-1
TGCGCCAGCAGCCAAGGACACGGGAACACTGAAGCTTTCTTT
CASSQGHGNTEAFF
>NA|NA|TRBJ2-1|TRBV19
TGTGCCAGTAGAGGGGACCCACGAAGCTCCTACAATGAGCAGTTCTTC
CASRGDPRSSYNEQFF
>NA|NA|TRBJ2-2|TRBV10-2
TGCGCCAGCAGGAGAGACAGCTACACCGGGGAGCTGTTTTTT
CASRRDSYTGELFF
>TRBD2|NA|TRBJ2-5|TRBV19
TGTGCCAGTAGTATGACAGCCGGGACTAGCGGGAGTTGGGGAGAGACCCAGTACTTC
CASSMTAGTSGSWGETQYF
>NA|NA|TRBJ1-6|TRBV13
TGTGCCAGCAACGTCGGGGGGAATTATAATTCACCCCTCCACTTT
CASNVGGNYNSPLHF
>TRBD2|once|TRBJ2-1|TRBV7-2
TGTGCCAGCAGCTTAGCAGCGGGGGCTTACAATGAGCAGTTCTTC
CASSLAAGAYNEQFF
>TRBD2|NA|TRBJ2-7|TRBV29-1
TGCAGCGACCCGACTAGCGGGAGATACGAGCAGTACTTC
CSDPTSGRYEQYF
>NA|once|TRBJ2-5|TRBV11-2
TGTGCCAGCAGCTTAGACCTGTCCCGGGACCAAGAGACCCAGTACTTC
CASSLDLSRDQETQYF
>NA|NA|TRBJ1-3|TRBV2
TGTGCCAGCGGTGGCTCTGGAAACACCATATATTTT
CASGGSGNTIYF
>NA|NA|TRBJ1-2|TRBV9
TGTGCCAGCAGCGTAGGGGTGGGTTATGGCTATGGCTACACCTTC
CASSVGVGYGYGYTF
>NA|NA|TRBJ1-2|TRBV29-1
TGCAGCGTTGAAGGGTCCTACAGTCATAACTATGGCTACACCTTC
CSVEGSYSHNYGYTF